The rows below give T cell receptor beta chains drawn from one sample of a study of cytomegalovirus exposure and HLA in healthy donors. Produced via immunoSEQ multiplex PCR; TCRdb's table is partial and in-frame only. The table has 75,000 to 90,000 clones, over 65% seen once; the top ten hold over 3%. Sequencing was carried out using PBMCs. The receptors were gathered from a man aged 45-65 years in good health and CMV-seronegative. CDR3s include the opening cysteine and the closing phenylalanine or tryptophan. A D gene is named only where the DNA matches it firmly. Only some rows state a clone size, as once, few, many or a class for expanded clones.

. | TRBJ1-3 | TRBV18 | . | CASSPRGLTSGNTIYF | TGTGCCAGCTCACCCCGGGGACTAACCTCTGGAAACACCATATATTTT
few | TRBJ1-6 | TRBV4-3 | . | CASSQDQGGWNSPLHF | TGCGCCAGCAGCCAAGATCAAGGAGGGTGGAATTCACCCCTCCACTTT
few | TRBJ1-6 | TRBV7-3 | . | CASSSSRNSPLHF | TGTGCCAGCAGCTCTTCCAGGAATTCACCCCTCCACTTT
few | TRBJ2-3 | TRBV5-1 | . | CASSLAGGADTQYF | TGCGCCAGCAGCTTGGCCGGCGGGGCAGATACGCAGTATTTT
. | TRBJ1-5 | TRBV6-1 | . | CASLRGSNQPQHF | TGTGCCAGCCTCAGGGGTAGCAATCAGCCCCAGCATTTT
. | TRBJ2-2 | TRBV5-1 | . | CASSSLGVGTGELFF | TGCGCCAGCAGCAGCTTAGGGGTCGGGACCGGGGAGCTGTTTTTT
. | TRBJ2-3 | TRBV10-1 | TRBD1 | CASSDPGQGADTQYF | TGCGCCAGCAGTGACCCGGGACAGGGGGCAGATACGCAGTATTTT
. | TRBJ1-5 | TRBV6-5 | TRBD1 | CASSSGTGGVERPQHF | TGTGCCAGCAGTTCCGGGACAGGGGGGGTTGAACGGCCCCAGCATTTT
. | TRBJ1-1 | TRBV11-3 | TRBD1 | CASSIGATGGSNTEAFF | TGTGCCAGCAGCATAGGGGCAACAGGGGGTTCGAACACTGAAGCTTTCTTT
. | TRBJ1-6 | TRBV9 | TRBD1 | CASSQGVDPLETPLHF | TGTGCCAGCTCCCAGGGGGTGGACCCGCTGGAGACACCCCTCCACTTT
. | TRBJ1-6 | TRBV27 | . | CASSFLSSYNSPLHF | TGTGCCAGCAGTTTCCTAAGCTCCTATAATTCACCCCTCCACTTT
. | TRBJ1-1 | TRBV19 | TRBD1 | CASTSDRGPEAFF | TGTGCCAGTACCTCGGACAGGGGACCGGAAGCTTTCTTT
. | TRBJ2-3 | TRBV7-2 | . | CASSPRRGGYSDTQYF | TGTGCCAGCAGCCCTCGGCGGGGTGGGTATTCAGATACGCAGTATTTT
. | TRBJ2-7 | TRBV28 | TRBD2 | CASTVGGTMGYEQYF | TGTGCCAGCACAGTGGGGGGGACTATGGGTTACGAGCAGTACTTC
few | TRBJ1-1 | TRBV7-9 | . | CASRGLGRNTEAFF | TGTGCCAGCAGGGGGCTGGGGCGGAACACTGAAGCTTTCTTT
. | TRBJ1-1 | TRBV18 | TRBD1 | CASSSGQGEAFF | TGTGCCAGCTCATCGGGACAGGGCGAAGCTTTCTTT
few | TRBJ2-1 | TRBV6-5 | TRBD2 | CASSEGSGGNEQFF | TGTGCCAGCAGTGAAGGTAGCGGGGGAAATGAGCAGTTCTTC
few | TRBJ2-2 | TRBV7-3 | TRBD2 | CASSASGTTYTGELFF | TGTGCCAGCAGCGCCTCCGGGACTACCTACACCGGGGAGCTGTTTTTT
. | TRBJ2-1 | TRBV19 | TRBD2 | CASSKRRGTSGAGVNEQFF | TGTGCCAGTAGTAAGCGACGCGGGACTAGCGGGGCGGGGGTCAATGAGCAGTTCTTC
once | TRBJ1-2 | TRBV19 | TRBD1 | CASSMGDRDAIGYTF | TGTGCCAGTAGTATGGGTGACAGGGACGCGATCGGCTACACCTTC
. | TRBJ1-5 | TRBV18 | TRBD1 | CASSPPIGDRDSNQPQHF | TGTGCCAGCTCACCACCGATAGGGGACAGGGACTCCAATCAGCCCCAGCATTTT
. | TRBJ2-3 | TRBV5-1 | . | CASSLFGGGTDTQYF | TGCGCCAGCAGCTTATTCGGGGGAGGCACAGATACGCAGTATTTT
. | TRBJ2-3 | TRBV6-5 | . | CASSRALYTDTQYF | TGTGCCTCCTCGAGGGCCCTATACACAGATACGCAGTATTTT
. | TRBJ2-2 | TRBV7-6 | TRBD1 | CASSLIGQGTGELFF | TGTGCCAGCAGCTTAATAGGACAGGGGACCGGGGAGCTGTTTTTT
. | TRBJ2-7 | TRBV7-8 | TRBD2 | CASSSGGLYEQYF | TGTGCCAGCAGCTCGGGAGGCCTCTACGAGCAGTACTTC
once | TRBJ2-3 | TRBV6-5 | . | CASSWGGMVNTQYF | TGTGCCAGCAGTTGGGGCGGGATGGTGAATACGCAGTATTTT
. | TRBJ2-5 | TRBV6-1 | . | CASRQGETQYF | TGTGCCAGCAGGCAGGGAGAGACCCAGTACTTC
few | TRBJ1-1 | TRBV19 | . | CASSATRNTEAFF | TGTGCCAGTAGCGCAACACGGAACACTGAAGCTTTCTTT
. | TRBJ1-4 | TRBV19 | . | CASSIVGQEKLFF | TGTGCCAGTAGTATAGTGGGGCAGGAAAAACTGTTTTTT
. | TRBJ1-5 | TRBV7-3 | . | CASSLMGGPNQPQHF | TGTGCCAGCAGCTTAATGGGGGGGCCCAATCAGCCCCAGCATTTT
. | TRBJ2-3 | TRBV10-3 | . | CAISESVVTDTQYF | TGTGCCATCAGTGAGTCTGTCGTCACAGATACGCAGTATTTT
. | TRBJ2-1 | TRBV11-1 | TRBD2 | CASSLAGGLAGGLEQFF | TGTGCCAGCAGCTTGGCAGGGGGGCTAGCGGGGGGGCTTGAGCAGTTCTTC
. | TRBJ2-1 | TRBV29-1 | TRBD1 | CSVDGTDRTKGGSYNEQFF | TGCAGCGTTGATGGGACGGACAGGACCAAGGGCGGATCCTACAATGAGCAGTTCTTC
once | TRBJ2-5 | TRBV18 | . | CASSPGVQETQYF | TGTGCCAGCTCACCAGGAGTTCAAGAGACCCAGTACTTC